This entry concerns a single TCR beta chain. Which antigen it targets is not known. The sample holds no much larger clone one base away, and base qualities are not on file. Sequencing was carried out with an Illumina NovaSeq 6000. TCRalpha and TCRbeta cDNA libraries were built by 5'RACE with constant-segment primers, adding sample barcodes and unique molecular identifiers. RNA was extracted from every sample with Trizol reagent. Amplification of the libraries took two PCR steps, and the second step added a second sample barcode plus Illumina TruSeq adapters. Sequencing of the libraries was done on an Illumina NovaSeq, producing 2 x 150 bp paired-end reads. The original methods were these. With migec v1.2.7, reads were demultiplexed and then collapsed into UMI-guided consensus sequences. With mixcr v2.1.11, UMI consensuses were aligned to TRA and TRB V and J templates and assembled into clonotypes. Expanded or contracted clonotypes were those called significant by both edgeR and NoisET, with noise models trained on biological replicates. For edgeR calls, a false discovery rate-adjusted p below 0.01 and a log2 fold-change threshold of 1 were applied. As an exploratory analysis of dynamics, max-normalized trajectories of the 1000 most abundant clonotypes were examined with PCA combined with hierarchical clustering. Separately sequenced CD4+ and CD8+ repertoires were used to assign the CD4 or CD8 phenotype of responding clones. The public sequencing data were trimmed at Q25 with fastp and processed into clonotypes with MiXCR by TCRdb, which kept only in-frame beta chains. Identical CDR3 protein sequences are pooled into one entry, listed with their most common genes and DNA. These V and J calls rely on TCRdb rather than the paper's analysis. The sample table contains some 110,000 distinct CDR3 sequences; only one count was recorded for more than 15% of them. Approximately 28% of the sample goes to the ten largest clones.

These data belong to a study of T-cell memory formation after mild COVID-19 (dated by TCRdb to the early 2020s). With regard to the full study: TCR sequence clusters from the two donors were largely donor specific. Longitudinal TCRalpha and TCRbeta repertoire sequencing tracked T-cell clones expanding and contracting after mild COVID-19 in two donors. The cohort comprised two young, previously healthy adult volunteers, one female and one male.

PBMCs were isolated by Ficoll-Paque density gradient centrifugation. Points the paper makes about the study in general: The study included only a couple of mild cases, and larger cohorts that include severe cases with pre-infection samples were judged to be necessary. SARS-CoV-2 specificity of the second-wave clones peaking on day 37 was not confirmed. The detection of some responding clones in pre-infection memory suggests that pre-existing cross-reactive memory T cells joined the SARS-CoV-2 response. From day 15 to 85, contracting clones showed balanced CD4/CD8 phenotypes, whereas a second wave of clones that expanded from day 15 to 37 leaned towards CD4+. Contracting CD4+ clones were located mainly in the CM and EM memory subsets, whereas CD8+ clones were found to be enriched in EMRA.

This clonotype originated in an adult woman who had mild COVID-19 (a few samples of this study predate the infection). The sample titles of this study are shuffled in the database, so cell type and time point are left out; the donor was told from shared clones. Sequenced: PBMCs or a T cell subset sorted from them (not recorded which).

The CDR3 region reads CSVDWYNEQFF. The DNA is as follows: TGCAGCGTTGACTGGTACAATGAGCAGTTCTTC. The rearranged chain carries TRBV29-1 and TRBJ2-1, with an unclear D gene assignment. Including cysteine and phenylalanine, the CDR3 has 11 amino acids. Only the CDR3 region is kept as DNA, spanning 33 bases read in frame from base 1. The germline ends are 4 bases apart after V is trimmed by 3 bases and J by 4 bases. For CDR1 and CDR2, the germline V gene lists SQVTM and ANQGSEA.